This TCR beta chain is drawn from a study of cytomegalovirus exposure and HLA in healthy donors. PCR employed 60 Vbeta and 13 Jbeta primers. Assay: immunoSEQ multiplex PCR; the TCRdb copy retains only in-frame clones and omits some. The sample includes roughly 53,000 clones. The sequence came from a young man in good health and CMV-seropositive. The specimen was PBMCs.

The CDR3: CASSDGTSGTDTQYF. The CDR3 nucleotides are TGTGCCAGCAGCGACGGGACTAGCGGCACAGATACGCAGTATTTT. This chain links TRBV27 with TRBJ2-3; TRBD2 matches 10 bases. The CDR3 is 15 amino acids. Germline CDR1 and CDR2: MNHEY and SMNVEV (reference sequence). Losses at the gene ends were 6 bases for V and 1 base for J; bases not matched to a gene: 4.